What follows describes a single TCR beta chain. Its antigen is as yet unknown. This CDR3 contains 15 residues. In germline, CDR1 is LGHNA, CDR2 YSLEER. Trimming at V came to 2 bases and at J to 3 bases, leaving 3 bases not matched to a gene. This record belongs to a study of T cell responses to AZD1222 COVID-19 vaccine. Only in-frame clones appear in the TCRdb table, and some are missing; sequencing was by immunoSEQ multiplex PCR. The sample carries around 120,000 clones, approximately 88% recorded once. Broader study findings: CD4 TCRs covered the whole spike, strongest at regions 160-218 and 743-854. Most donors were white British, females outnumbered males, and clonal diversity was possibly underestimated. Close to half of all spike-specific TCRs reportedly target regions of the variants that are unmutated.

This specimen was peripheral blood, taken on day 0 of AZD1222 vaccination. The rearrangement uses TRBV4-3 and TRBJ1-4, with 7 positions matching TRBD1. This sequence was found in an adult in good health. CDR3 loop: CASSQRQGSNEKLFF. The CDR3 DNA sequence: TGCGCCAGCAGCCAAAGACAGGGTTCTAATGAAAAACTGTTTTTT.